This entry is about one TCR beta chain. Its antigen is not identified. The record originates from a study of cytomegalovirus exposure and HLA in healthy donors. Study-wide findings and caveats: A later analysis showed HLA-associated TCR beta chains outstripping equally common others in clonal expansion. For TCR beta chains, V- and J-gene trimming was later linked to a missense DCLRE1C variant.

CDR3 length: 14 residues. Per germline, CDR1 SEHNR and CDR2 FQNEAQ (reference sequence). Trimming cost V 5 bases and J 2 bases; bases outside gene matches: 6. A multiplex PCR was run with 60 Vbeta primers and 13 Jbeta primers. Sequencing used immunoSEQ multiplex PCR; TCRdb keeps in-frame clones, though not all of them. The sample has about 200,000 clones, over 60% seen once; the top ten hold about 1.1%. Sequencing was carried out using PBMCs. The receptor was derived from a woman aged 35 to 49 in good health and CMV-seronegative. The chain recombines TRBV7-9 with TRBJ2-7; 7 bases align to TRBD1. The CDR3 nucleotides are TGTGCCAGCAGCCCTCGGGACAGCGCCTACGAGCAGTACTTC. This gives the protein CASSPRDSAYEQYF.